The entry below gives a single TCR beta chain sequence along with its context. Its antigen is not known. This entry comes from a study of T cells in Graves' hyperthyroidism and ophthalmopathy. Overall study: Staff took peripheral blood when the initial diagnosis was made, before any treatment began. Study findings and constraints: Most thyroid clonotypes that were expanded above 0.001 also turned up in blood.

Template material for amplifying TCR beta CDR3 regions consisted of RNA transcripts. In the first-round RT-PCR of the TCR CDR3, the HTBI primer set was used. TCRdb reprocessed the multiplex PCR reads via MiXCR and lists one record per CDR3 protein. Among around 530,000 distinct CDR3 sequences listed, approximately 17% were seen once. The V gene's germline CDR1 is MNHNS and CDR2 SASEGT. This CDR3 has 15 residues. The V and J ends lost 10 bases and 5 bases respectively, with 23 bases between them. The gene calls are TRBV6-1 and TRBJ2-5; D possibly uses TRBD1 or TRBD2 (5 bases each). The sequenced sample was blood. The TCR comes from a young woman with Graves' ophthalmopathy. The CDR3 loop reads CAITGTGTSGETQYF. In DNA, the CDR3 is TGTGCCATAACAGGTACCGGGACCTCAGGGGAGACCCAGTACTTC.